These 21 T cell receptor beta chains share one sample of origin, sequenced in a study of memory CD4+ T cells and cytomegalovirus serostatus. The assay was immunoSEQ multiplex PCR, and TCRdb's table has in-frame clones only and misses some. The table includes around 44,000 clones, about three quarters detected once. The sort gate was single viable CD3+CD4+CD8-CD45RO+ cells for memory CD4+ T cells. The sample consisted of memory CD4+ T cells from blood. The source of these receptors is an adult in good health and CMV-seronegative.

The CDR3 nucleotides are TGTGCCAGCAGCCTGGTGGGGGCGATATCCTACGAGCAGTACTTC. It encodes CASSLVGAISYEQYF. The chain couples TRBV7-8 to TRBJ2-7; TRBD1 might be the D (6 bases). The germline V gene has CDR1 SGHVS and CDR2 FQNEAQ. There are 15 residues in the CDR3. Deletions cut 5 bases from V and 1 base from J, with 15 bases between.

The V gene is TRBV14, the J gene TRBJ1-1; D is undetermined. The V gene lost 3 bases and the J gene lost 5 bases, with 13 bases spanning the gap. The germline gives CDR1 SGHDN, CDR2 FVKESK. CDR3 length equals 14 residues. CDR3 DNA: TGTGCCAGCAGCCAGGGAATTGGTTGGACTGAAGCTTTCTTT. Translation: CASSQGIGWTEAFF.

The CDR3 here is CASGLHQTGGLSTDTQYF. In DNA, the CDR3 is TGTGCTAGTGGTTTGCACCAAACGGGGGGTCTCAGCACAGATACGCAGTATTTT. The rearrangement uses TRBV12-5 and TRBJ2-3, with 7 positions matching TRBD2. The CDR3 contains 18 residues. The germline CDR1 and CDR2 sequences are LGHNT and FRNRAP. V shed 2 bases, J shed 0 bases, and the junction held 11 bases outside the gene matches.

This clone has just a few counts. This chain joins TRBV11-2 and TRBJ1-2; D not resolved. Trimming pared 3 bases from V and 2 bases from J, leaving 7 bases between. This CDR3 spans 13 amino acids. The germline CDR1 and CDR2 sequences are SGHAT and FQNNGV. The DNA for the CDR3 is TGTGCCAGCAGCTTGGCCAGAAACTATGGCTACACCTTC. It translates to CASSLARNYGYTF.

The gene calls are TRBV28 and TRBJ2-5; TRBD1 aligns across 7 bases. The CDR3 extends over 14 amino acids. Trimming took 6 bases from V and 5 from J; bases not matched to a gene: 9. Germline CDR1 MDHEN, CDR2 SYDVKM. The CDR3 DNA reads TGTGCCAGCAGCCCGGGACAGTCTGGTGAGACCCAGTACTTC. It translates to CASSPGQSGETQYF.

The chain joins TRBV19 to TRBJ2-3; 15 bases are shared with TRBD2. This CDR3 contains 15 residues. The germline gives CDR1 LNHDA, CDR2 SQIVND (reference sequence). The V and J ends lost 8 bases and 0 bases, in that order; junction bases with no gene match: 0. The CDR3 DNA is TGTGCCAGTGGGACTAGCGGGAGGAGCACAGATACGCAGTATTTT. It is translated as CASGTSGRSTDTQYF. Using reference TRBV19 and TRBJ2-3 for the parts outside the CDR3, the full variable domain is DGGITQSPKYLFRKEGQNVTLSCEQNLNHDAMYWYRQDPGQGLRLIYYSQIVNDFQKGDIAEGYSVSREKKESFPLTVTSAQKNPTAFYLCASGTSGRSTDTQYFGPGTRLTVL.

The V call is TRBV11-2, the J call TRBJ2-1; 7 nucleotides agree with TRBD2. The CDR3 is 16 residues long. Trimming took 2 bases from V and 3 from J; bases not matched to a gene: 7. CDR1 is SGHAT, CDR2 FQNNGV, per germline. The CDR3 protein is CASSLTTGGGYNEQFF. DNA for the CDR3: TGTGCCAGCAGCTTAACTACTGGCGGGGGCTACAATGAGCAGTTCTTC.

This CDR3 reads CASSSAGTGSTPLHF. DNA for the CDR3: TGTGCCAGCAGCTCCGCCGGGACAGGAAGTACACCCCTCCACTTT. The V and J genes are TRBV5-6 and TRBJ1-6; TRBD1 aligns across 8 bases. The CDR3 is made up of 15 amino acids. Germline CDR1 SGHDT, CDR2 YYEEEE. Losses at the gene ends were 3 bases for V and 11 bases for J; bases not matched to a gene: 10.

The sample holds a few counts of this clone. V is TRBV28 and J is TRBJ1-1; no clear D. The CDR3 is 12 residues long. V was cut by 5 bases and J by 1 base, with 5 bases left in between. The germline V gene has CDR1 MDHEN and CDR2 SYDVKM. CDR3 amino acids: CASSPRNTEAFF. The CDR3 coding sequence is TGTGCCAGCAGTCCACGGAACACTGAAGCTTTCTTT.

V usage is TRBV15 and J usage is TRBJ2-1, with 10 positions matching TRBD1. The CDR3 loop spans 15 amino acids. Germline V gives CDR1 LNHNV, CDR2 YYDKDF (reference sequence). J lost 8 bases, V lost 3 bases, and 7 bases had no gene match. CDR3 in amino acids: CATSSRGTGDDEQFF. In DNA form, the CDR3 reads TGTGCCACCAGCAGCCGAGGGACAGGGGACGATGAGCAGTTCTTC.

The CDR3, as DNA: TGTGCCAGCAGAAAGACAGGGAAGCTTAGCGAGCAGTACTTC. Protein: CASRKTGKLSEQYF. The V call is TRBV6-5, the J call TRBJ2-7; TRBD1 matches 7 bases. Trimming cost V 6 bases and J 6 bases; bases outside gene matches: 11. Germline CDR1 and CDR2: MNHEY and SVGAGI. The CDR3 contains 14 residues.

The V gene is TRBV2, the J gene TRBJ2-1; TRBD2 aligns across 8 bases. Losses at the gene ends were 6 bases for V and 0 bases for J; bases not matched to a gene: 4. In germline, CDR1 is SNHLY, CDR2 FYNNEI. CDR3 size: 15 residues. CDR3 amino acids: CASRELADSYNEQFF. The CDR3 DNA reads TGTGCCAGCAGGGAACTAGCGGACTCCTACAATGAGCAGTTCTTC.

The gene calls are TRBV5-1 and TRBJ2-3; TRBD2 is a possible D gene (5 bases). Trimming took 0 bases from V and 2 from J, leaving 10 bases between them. The CDR3 runs to 15 residues. Germline V gene sequence: CDR1 SGHRS, CDR2 YFSETQ. The CDR3 nucleotides are TGCGCCAGCAGCTTGGATGGACTTACCACAGATACGCAGTATTTT. Translating it yields CASSLDGLTTDTQYF.

The chain carries TRBV2 and TRBJ2-1, with TRBD2 matching 13 bases. There are 15 residues in the CDR3. In germline, CDR1 is SNHLY, CDR2 FYNNEI. After removal of 6 bases from V and 5 bases from J, the junction contained 4 bases not matched to a gene. The chain's CDR3 is CASRRLAGGHNEQFF. CDR3 nucleotides: TGTGCCAGCAGGAGACTAGCGGGGGGACACAATGAGCAGTTCTTC.

This chain uses TRBV5-5 with TRBJ2-2; 8 bases match TRBD1. Germline CDR1 is SGHKS and CDR2 is YYEKEE (reference sequence). The CDR3 sequence is 16 residues long. J gave up 6 bases and V 0 bases, and 7 bases lay outside the gene matches. CDR3 loop: CASSLAGTGFAGELFF. The CDR3 bases are TGTGCCAGCAGCTTGGCCGGGACAGGCTTCGCCGGGGAGCTGTTTTTT.

This clone has a single count. The chain links TRBV11-3 to TRBJ2-1; D may be TRBD2 (5 bases). The V gene's germline CDR1 is SGHNT and CDR2 YENEEA. Between the trimmed V and J ends, which lost 0 bases and 15 bases, there was a span of 12 bases. The CDR3 runs 12 residues. Written as DNA, the CDR3 is TGTGCCAGCAGCTTAGATTCAGAGGGTCCGTTCTTC. This gives the protein CASSLDSEGPFF.

There are a few counts of this clone. The V gene is TRBV7-3, the J gene TRBJ1-4; no reliable D call. In germline, CDR1 is SGHTA, CDR2 FQGTGA. The CDR3 is made up of 14 amino acids. The V end lost 1 base, the J end lost 0 bases, and 3 bases lay between the germline ends. The CDR3 protein is CASSLIATNEKLFF. The CDR3 coding sequence is TGTGCCAGCAGCTTAATTGCAACTAATGAAAAACTGTTTTTT.

This clone was detected only a few times. The chain joins TRBV2 to TRBJ2-7; D possibly corresponds to TRBD1 (6 bases). The CDR3 consists of 12 residues. CDR1 is SNHLY and CDR2 is FYNNEI in the germline V gene. V lost 5 bases and J 4 bases, leaving 9 bases between the germline ends. DNA of the CDR3: TGTGCCAGCAGTTCAGGGGTTTACGAGCAGTACTTC. Amino acids: CASSSGVYEQYF.

The chain uses TRBV27 and TRBJ2-3, with TRBD2 as a possible D gene (6 bases). CDR3 size: 15 residues. The V end lost 2 bases, the J end lost 2 bases, and 11 bases lay between the germline ends. Germline values: CDR1 MNHEY, CDR2 SMNVEV (reference sequence). CDR3 DNA sequence: TGTGCCAGCAGTTTACGCGGGGCAAACACAGATACGCAGTATTTT. Amino acids: CASSLRGANTDTQYF.

The chain couples TRBV9 to TRBJ1-4; TRBD1 aligns across 7 bases. With 7 bases clipped from V and 3 bases from J, the junction kept 15 bases outside the gene matches. The CDR3 has 17 amino acids. Germline lookup yields CDR1 SGDLS and CDR2 YYNGEE. CDR3 DNA: TGTGCCAGCGAGGTACCCTGGCCGGGACAGCCTAATGAAAAACTGTTTTTT. Protein product: CASEVPWPGQPNEKLFF.

In this sample, this clone turned up a few times. The V call is TRBV7-9, the J call TRBJ1-1, with D tentatively TRBD1 (6 bases). This CDR3 region has 13 residues. The germline gives CDR1 SEHNR, CDR2 FQNEAQ (reference sequence). Trimming pared 8 bases from V and 4 bases from J, leaving 14 bases between. The CDR3 spells CASWTAVGTEAFF. CDR3 in DNA: TGTGCCAGCTGGACAGCCGTGGGCACTGAAGCTTTCTTT.